The 9 T cell receptor beta chains in this list originate from one sample, sequenced in a study of T cell changes during pregnancy in multiple sclerosis. Clones were read by immunoSEQ multiplex PCR, and TCRdb kept only the in-frame ones, dropping some. This table has tens of thousands of clones, 85% to 95% appearing once. This sample comprised CD4+ T cells from peripheral blood mononuclear cells, obtained in the third trimester of pregnancy. These receptors originate from a female donor with multiple sclerosis, enrolled in a pregnancy study.

V gene TRBV19 combines with J gene TRBJ1-2; TRBD1 might be the D (5 bases). In germline, CDR1 is LNHDA, CDR2 SQIVND (reference sequence). Between the trimmed V and J ends, which lost 3 bases and 1 base, there was a span of 12 bases. This CDR3 contains 15 residues. DNA of the CDR3: TGTGCCAGTAGTATGTCGCAGGGATTTAACTATGGCTACACCTTC. Translating gives CASSMSQGFNYGYTF.

The chain joins TRBV7-8 to TRBJ2-7, with 10 bases aligning to TRBD2. The germline V gene encodes CDR1 SGHVS and CDR2 FQNEAQ. This CDR3 spans 14 amino acids. The J segment lost 4 bases and the V segment lost 6 bases, leaving 6 bases of the junction unmatched. The CDR3 protein is CASRLTSGSYEQYF. The CDR3 DNA reads TGTGCCAGCAGGTTGACTAGCGGGTCATACGAGCAGTACTTC.

This clone was seen a single time. The V gene is TRBV11-1, the J gene TRBJ1-5; TRBD1 might be the D (6 bases). Germline V gene data show CDR1 as SGHAT and CDR2 as FQDESV (reference sequence). CDR3 size: 15 residues. Trimming took 1 base from V and 7 from J, leaving 14 bases between them. CDR3 nucleotide sequence: TGTGCCAGCAGCTTAGAAGCGGGGGCGGGACAGCCCCAGCATTTT. Translated: CASSLEAGAGQPQHF.

The J gene is TRBJ2-1, the V gene TRBV4-2; 10 bases align to TRBD2. This CDR3 comprises 16 residues. V was clipped by 4 bases and J by 4 bases; unmatched bases: 7. CDR1 and CDR2 from the germline V gene are LGHNA and YNFKEQ. The CDR3: CASSLQSSGGYNEQFF. The DNA for the CDR3 is TGTGCCAGCAGCCTCCAGTCTAGCGGGGGATACAATGAGCAGTTCTTC.

The chain is built from TRBV19 and TRBJ2-3, with D perhaps matching TRBD2 (5 bases). Germline loops: CDR1 LNHDA, CDR2 SQIVND (reference sequence). The length of the CDR3 is 14 residues. V gave up 1 base and J gave up 7 bases, with 12 bases separating them. This chain's CDR3 is CASSIGREANTQYF. CDR3 coding DNA: TGTGCCAGTAGTATAGGACGGGAAGCCAATACGCAGTATTTT.

The chain joins TRBV30 to TRBJ1-1; TRBD1 matches 9 bases. The CDR3 has 14 residues. V shed 5 bases, J shed 4 bases, and the junction held 8 bases outside the gene matches. Germline V gives CDR1 GTSNPN, CDR2 SVGIG (reference sequence). The CDR3 loop reads CAWSLQGAGTEAFF. CDR3 coding DNA: TGTGCCTGGTCCCTACAGGGGGCGGGCACTGAAGCTTTCTTT. The full variable domain, completed using reference TRBV30 and TRBJ1-1, is SQTIHQWPATLVQPVGSPLSLECTVEGTSNPNLYWYRQAAGRGLQLLFYSVGIGQISSEVPQNLSASRPQDRQFILSSKKLLLSDSGFYLCAWSLQGAGTEAFFGQGTRLTVV.

The chain is built from TRBV2 and TRBJ1-5, with 7 bases aligning to TRBD1. CDR3 length: 14 residues. Trimming removed 5 bases from V and 3 bases from J; junction bases left unmatched: 4. Germline V gene data show CDR1 as SNHLY and CDR2 as FYNNEI. This chain's CDR3 is CASSPGQDNQPQHF. The CDR3, as DNA: TGTGCCAGCAGTCCCGGACAGGACAATCAGCCCCAGCATTTT. The full variable domain, completed using reference TRBV2 and TRBJ1-5, is EPEVTQTPSHQVTQMGQEVILRCVPISNHLYFYWYRQILGQKVEFLVSFYNNEISEKSEIFDDQFSVERPDGSNFTLKIRSTKLEDSAMYFCASSPGQDNQPQHFGDGTRLSIL.

This sequence joins TRBV12-5 and TRBJ2-1; D may be TRBD1 (6 bases). The V and J ends lost 3 bases and 7 bases respectively, with 13 bases between them. Germline V CDR1 and CDR2: LGHNT, FRNRAP. This CDR3 region has 14 residues. CDR3 amino acids: CASGLQAGVNEQFF. CDR3 nucleotide sequence: TGTGCTAGTGGTTTACAGGCAGGGGTGAATGAGCAGTTCTTC.

This chain links TRBV4-2 with TRBJ1-3; D might be TRBD1 (5 bases). The CDR3 extends over 16 amino acids. V was trimmed by 2 bases and J by 1 base, leaving 12 bases between them. CDR1 and CDR2 from the germline V gene are LGHNA and YNFKEQ. CDR3 region: CASSQSRGGSGNTIYF. CDR3 coding DNA: TGTGCCAGCAGCCAATCCCGCGGGGGGTCTGGAAACACCATATATTTT.